The clone carrying this TCR beta chain has only a few counts. This record belongs to a study of metastatic and nonmetastatic thyroid tumors. This CDR3 has 14 residues. The germline V gene has CDR1 DFQATT and CDR2 SNEGSKA (reference sequence). V was cut by 4 bases and J by 7 bases, with 17 bases left in between. TCRdb reassembled clones from the PCR reads with MiXCR. The sample records about 15,000 clones, 3% to 4% being singletons. Every patient underwent thyroid surgery untreated. The receptor was derived from a female donor with papillary thyroid cancer or a benign thyroid nodule (not recorded which). Some clones in this sample may be carry-over from other donors' samples. The genes are TRBV20-1 and TRBJ1-5, with D unresolved. The sample comprised tumor tissue. The CDR3 sequence: CSAKMGRDVQPQHF. The CDR3 region has the DNA TGCAGTGCTAAAATGGGAAGAGACGTACAGCCCCAGCATTTT.